This entry concerns a single TCR beta chain. Its matching antigen is unknown. These data come from a study of cytomegalovirus exposure and HLA in healthy donors. The PCR ran on 60 Vbeta and 13 Jbeta primers. The data were produced by immunoSEQ multiplex PCR, yet TCRdb's version contains in-frame clones alone and is incomplete. Of 150,000 to 200,000 clones in the sample, 65% to 85% were seen once. Trimming took 3 bases from V and 0 from J; bases not matched to a gene: 6. The CDR3 is made up of 18 amino acids. The germline CDR1 and CDR2 sequences are LGHNA and YNFKEQ. The study's findings and limits: Follow-up analysis later connected one missense variant in DCLRE1C with trimming of TCR beta V- and J-genes. Researchers reported from a later analysis that most CMV-associated TCR beta chains appeared HLA-restricted. In a later analysis, productive TCRs from donors in an Asian-associated ancestry cluster reportedly carried fewer N-insertions than the cohort mean.

The sequencing sample was made of PBMCs. This chain connects TRBV4-2 to TRBJ2-5, with 14 bases identical to TRBD2. The TCR comes from a woman aged 25-40 years in good health and CMV-seropositive. The CDR3 coding sequence is TGTGCCAGCAGCCAGGAGGGACTAGCGGGGGTGTACCAAGAGACCCAGTACTTC. Its protein product is CASSQEGLAGVYQETQYF.